This TCR beta chain came from a study of technical replicates of blood from a few donors. Clones were sequenced by immunoSEQ multiplex PCR, and TCRdb holds only the in-frame ones, with some missing. The profile shows around 83,000 clones, around nine tenths of them singletons. This clone turned up a few times. The V end lost 4 bases, the J end lost 4 bases, and 10 bases lay between the germline ends. Germline CDR1 reads SGHRS; CDR2 reads YFSETQ. The CDR3 loop spans 13 amino acids. The clonotype comes from a human donor in good health. This chain links TRBV5-1 with TRBJ2-3; unclear D gene. Sequenced sample: T cells isolated from PBMCs. CDR3 sequence (DNA): TGCGCCAGCAGCCCCGAACTCCCAGATACGCAGTATTTT. Translating it yields CASSPELPDTQYF.